This T cell receptor beta chain appears in the sequencing data of a study of blood T cell repertoires in COVID-19 (dated by TCRdb to about 2020). Describing the broader study: Samples covering the acute and convalescent phases of COVID-19 were provided by collaborators in the United States, Italy and Spain. The samples were drawn from two sources: the first 160 participants of the ongoing ImmuneRACE study, and 1,200 or so subjects contributed by 6 global collaborators. Sample metadata almost always included a de-identified subject ID, COVID-19 status, age in years and sex. HLA class I and class II types, where available, came from metadata supplied by the sample provider rather than from assay-based typing. A freely available public database, intended as a resource for researchers studying the immune response to SARS-CoV-2, is where the repertoires were released. Subjects who had been exposed to COVID-19, were actively infected with it, or had recovered from it provided the deeply sampled blood TCRbeta repertoires that made up the dataset. The prospective study material was composed of cDNA or gDNA derived from T cells, B-cell-depleted T cells, or PBMCs.

Study-wide conclusions, independent of this receptor: The amount of clinical and demographic metadata varied by source and participant and was provided uncurated.

Another Seattle source contributed samples from volunteer blood donors who had recovered from COVID-19. Each collaborating institution followed its own protocols to collect whole blood in K2EDTA tubes. Collaborator samples were shipped for TCRbeta analysis as frozen whole blood, isolated PBMCs, or DNA extracted from either sample type. Points on this clone: Which antigen it targets is not known. Base qualities are not at hand, and no much larger clone is one base apart.

The immunoSEQ Assay, a bias-controlled multiplex PCR, was used to amplify TCRbeta CDR3 regions from genomic DNA. The authors processed their data as follows. Within the assay, amplification of reference gene primers was used to estimate how many nucleated cells each sample contained. To quantify the absolute abundance of each unique TCRbeta CDR3 rearrangement, sequence reads were collapsed and filtered. Productive Simpson clonality was computed per sample as the square root of Simpson's diversity index over productive rearrangements. The immuneACCESS repertoire file appears here via TCRdb, limited to in-frame rearrangements. These files lack a portion of the clones; in checked studies, under half of the deficit traces to unresolved V genes, and the cause of the others is not known. The V and J calls and clone size were taken over from that table, and D and trimming were inferred from the DNA. For this sample there are 120,000 to 150,000 clones; about 87% appear just once. The ten most abundant clones make up 35% to 40% of the sample.

For CDR1 and CDR2, the germline V gene lists SGHAT and FQNNGV. The cysteine opens and the phenylalanine closes a CDR3 of 13 amino acids. The read is trimmed to its CDR3 DNA, 39 bases read in frame from base 1. From V the trimming removes 3 bases and from J it removes 6 bases, while the gene matches leave 1 base of the junction unaccounted for. Sequencing used peripheral blood. This TCR was sampled from a man aged 50 to 59 who had recovered from COVID-19. This sequence uses TRBV11-2 and TRBJ2-7; a stretch of 11 junction bases matches TRBD1. The sequenced DNA is TGTGCCAGCAGCTTGGGACAGGGGGGCGAGCAGTACTTC. Translated, it reads CASSLGQGGEQYF.